Below are 20 T cell receptor beta chains sequenced from a single sample in a study of blood T cells in healthy people across ages. A second PCR of roughly 6 to 12 cycles used a sample-barcoded 5' primer and a J-beta primer mix. TCRdb redid the calling of the 5' RACE reads with MiXCR, one entry per CDR3 protein. Of a few hundred thousand distinct CDR3 sequences in the sample, roughly half are singletons; the top ten hold 51%. Sequencing input: blood. These receptors originate from a man in his sixties in good health.

This rearrangement joins TRBV12-3 or TRBV12-4 to TRBJ1-4, with 8 bases matching TRBD1. The CDR3 runs 16 residues. The V gene end was trimmed by 7 bases and the J gene end by 7 bases; junction bases not matched to a gene: 14. For the CDR3, the DNA is TGTGCCAGCAAACGGGCAGGGGGCCTCCCGACTGAAAAACTGTTTTTT. Translated: CASKRAGGLPTEKLFF.

This chain links TRBV10-3 with TRBJ2-3; 9 bases are a match to TRBD1. The CDR3 is made up of 16 amino acids. V gave up 2 bases and J gave up 3 bases; unmatched junction bases: 6. Germline V gene lookup returns CDR1 ENHRY and CDR2 SYGVKD. This CDR3 reads CAISEARTGATDTQYF. The CDR3 region has the DNA TGTGCCATCAGTGAGGCCCGGACAGGGGCTACAGATACGCAGTATTTT.

This clonotype appeared a single time. The V call is TRBV6-5, the J call TRBJ1-5; a possible D gene is TRBD1 (5 bases). CDR3 length: 16 amino acids. V gave up 0 bases and J gave up 3 bases, with 12 bases separating them. CDR1 is MNHEY, CDR2 SVGAGI, per germline. The CDR3 reads CASSYSAAGTNQPQHF. Here the CDR3 DNA reads TGTGCCAGCAGTTACTCAGCGGCAGGGACCAATCAGCCCCAGCATTTT.

The CDR3 spells CSASRTTLNEQFF. The CDR3 DNA sequence: TGCAGTGCTTCACGGACCACACTCAATGAGCAGTTCTTC. J is TRBJ2-1 and V is TRBV20-1; unclear D gene. V gave up 5 bases and J gave up 6 bases, with 14 bases separating them. Per germline, CDR1 DFQATT and CDR2 SNEGSKA (reference sequence). The CDR3 has 13 amino acids.

This clonotype was recorded only once. The chain employs TRBV14 and TRBJ2-1; 7 nucleotides match TRBD2. The V segment lost 1 base and the J segment 5 bases; nucleotides outside the gene matches: 5. This CDR3 has 15 residues. The germline gives CDR1 SGHDN, CDR2 FVKESK. The CDR3 reads CASSQAGTTNNEQFF. The DNA for the CDR3 is TGTGCCAGCAGCCAAGCGGGGACTACCAACAATGAGCAGTTCTTC.

This clonotype appeared once. The chain employs TRBV20-1 and TRBJ2-1; TRBD2 matches at 10 bases. J was trimmed by 3 bases and V by 0 bases; bases with no gene match: 2. The germline CDR1 and CDR2 sequences are DFQATT and SNEGSKA (reference sequence). CDR3 length equals 15 residues. CDR3: CSAREKRGGYNEQFF. The CDR3 coding sequence is TGCAGTGCTAGAGAAAAGCGGGGGGGCTACAATGAGCAGTTCTTC.

As for this clonotype: Germline and junction disagree at one end, which may indicate a read error. The rearrangement uses TRBV6-1 and TRBJ2-6; D gene unclear. Germline V gene data show CDR1 as MNHNS and CDR2 as SASEGT. The CDR3 consists of 16 residues. The CDR3 DNA reads TGTGTCAGCAGTGAATTCAAAGGTGCTGGGGCCAACGTCCTGACTTTC. Protein: CVSSEFKGAGANVLTF.

This clonotype has just a few counts. The V gene is TRBV9, the J gene TRBJ2-5; D not certain. CDR1 is SGDLS, CDR2 YYNGEE, per germline. Trimming cost V 3 bases and J 1 base, with 4 bases left between them. The length of the CDR3 is 12 residues. CDR3 in DNA: TGTGCCAGCAGCGCCACCCAAGAGACCCAGTACTTC. Translating gives CASSATQETQYF.

The chain uses TRBV10-3 and TRBJ1-2; weak D call: TRBD1 (6 bases). This CDR3 contains 14 residues. Germline CDR1 ENHRY, CDR2 SYGVKD. V gave up 3 bases and J gave up 2 bases, with 10 bases separating them. As DNA, the CDR3 is TGTGCCATCAGTGAATCCAGGGGAAACTATGGCTACACCTTC. It encodes CAISESRGNYGYTF.

The V and J genes are TRBV25-1 and TRBJ2-3; no definite D call. This CDR3 comprises 13 residues. Germline V gives CDR1 MGHDK, CDR2 SYGVNS. Trimming took off 2 bases at V and 1 base at J, with 4 bases between the two ends. CDR3 protein: CASSEGGTDTQYF. DNA of the CDR3: TGTGCCAGCAGTGAAGGGGGCACAGATACGCAGTATTTT.

This clonotype has just a few counts. The chain is built from TRBV18 and TRBJ2-1; the D is unclear. The CDR3 spans 14 residues. Trimming removed 2 bases from V and 3 bases from J, with 8 bases in between. From germline, CDR1 is KGHSH and CDR2 LQKENI. The CDR3 DNA follows: TGTGCCAGCTCACCAAGACGCGGCTACAATGAGCAGTTCTTC. It encodes CASSPRRGYNEQFF.

The chain recombines TRBV4-2 with TRBJ1-2; D possibly corresponds to TRBD1 (6 bases). This CDR3 has 17 amino acids. Germline CDR1 reads LGHNA; CDR2 reads YNFKEQ. V shed 1 base and J shed 6 bases, with 21 bases lying between them. Written as DNA, the CDR3 is TGTGCCAGCAGCCAAGTATGGGGGCCAGGGAGGATCGATGGCTACACCTTC. Amino acids: CASSQVWGPGRIDGYTF.

The rearrangement joins TRBV7-2 to TRBJ2-5; D uncertain. The V end lost 5 bases, the J end lost 5 bases, and 9 bases lay between the germline ends. This CDR3 region has 12 residues. Germline V gene lookup returns CDR1 SGHTA and CDR2 FQGNSA. The CDR3 nucleotides read TGTGCCAGCAGCGCCTCTTACGAGACCCAGTACTTC. Its translation is CASSASYETQYF.

This clonotype has a handful of counts. The chain recombines TRBV25-1 with TRBJ2-2, with D possibly matching TRBD2 (5 bases). This CDR3 has 14 amino acids. Germline V gene data show CDR1 as MGHDK and CDR2 as SYGVNS. V shed 3 bases and J shed 7 bases, with 12 bases lying between them. The CDR3 protein is CASSDRRVIGELFF. CDR3 DNA: TGTGCCAGCAGTGATAGGCGGGTGATCGGGGAGCTGTTTTTT.

This clonotype came up a few times. The rearrangement links TRBV7-9 to TRBJ2-1, with D possibly TRBD1 on 6 matching bases. Germline V lookup: CDR1 SEHNR, CDR2 FQNEAQ (reference sequence). The ends were cut back, 0 bases at V and 6 bases at J, with 9 bases in the middle. The CDR3 covers 14 residues. CDR3 DNA: TGTGCCAGCAGCTTAGCGGGGGACATCAATGAGCAGTTCTTC. Encoded protein: CASSLAGDINEQFF.

This clonotype was seen ten or more times. The rearrangement uses TRBV5-1 and TRBJ2-3; tentative D call: TRBD2 (5 bases). The CDR3 length is 15 residues. Trimming removed 0 bases from V and 7 bases from J, with 15 bases in between. Germline loops: CDR1 SGHRS, CDR2 YFSETQ. The CDR3 DNA reads TGCGCCAGCAGCTTGGACGTACCGGGGATGAATACGCAGTATTTT. The encoded protein is CASSLDVPGMNTQYF.

The V and J genes are TRBV10-3 and TRBJ2-3, with D perhaps matching TRBD2 (6 bases). The CDR3 contains 12 residues. Per the germline V gene, CDR1 is ENHRY and CDR2 is SYGVKD. V was pared by 8 bases and J by 3 bases, with 9 bases between. CDR3 region: CAIGRETDTQYF. In nucleotides, the CDR3 is TGTGCCATCGGCCGGGAGACAGATACGCAGTATTTT.

Ten or more counts support this clonotype. The rearrangement joins TRBV4-1 to TRBJ1-5; weak D call: TRBD1 (5 bases). This CDR3 comprises 16 residues. Trimming removed 0 bases from V and 0 bases from J, with 9 bases in between. Germline CDR1 MGHRA, CDR2 YSYEKL. CDR3 DNA: TGCGCCAGCAGCCAAGATTCGGGGGGTAGCAATCAGCCCCAGCATTTT. Its translation is CASSQDSGGSNQPQHF.

The chain recombines TRBV7-2 with TRBJ2-5; 12 nucleotides align to TRBD2. The J call is doubtful: the DNA matches TRBJ2-7 better. Germline V gene lookup returns CDR1 SGHTA and CDR2 FQGNSA. The CDR3 sequence is 17 residues long. In DNA form, the CDR3 reads TGTGCCAGCAGCCCCGTCCCACTAGCGGGAGGAGGGGGCGAGCAGTACTTC. Its translation: CASSPVPLAGGGGEQYF.

The gene calls are TRBV2 and TRBJ2-3; 11 bases are a match to TRBD2. From germline, CDR1 is SNHLY and CDR2 FYNNEI. The V gene end was trimmed by 11 bases and the J gene end by 1 base; junction bases not matched to a gene: 5. The CDR3 has 14 amino acids. CDR3 in amino acids: CACLAGGGTDTQYF. The CDR3 bases are TGTGCCTGCCTAGCGGGAGGCGGCACAGATACGCAGTATTTT.